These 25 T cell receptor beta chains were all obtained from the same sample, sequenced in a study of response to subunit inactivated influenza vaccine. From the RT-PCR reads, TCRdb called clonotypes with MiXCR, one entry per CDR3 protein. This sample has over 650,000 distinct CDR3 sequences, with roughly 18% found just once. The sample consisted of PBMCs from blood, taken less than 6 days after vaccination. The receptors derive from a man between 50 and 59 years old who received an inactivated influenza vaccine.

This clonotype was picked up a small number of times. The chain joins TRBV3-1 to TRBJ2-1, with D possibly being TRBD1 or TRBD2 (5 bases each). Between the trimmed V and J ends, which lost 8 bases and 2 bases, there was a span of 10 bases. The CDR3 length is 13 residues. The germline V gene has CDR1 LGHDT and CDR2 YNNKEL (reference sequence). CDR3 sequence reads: CASGMGPYNEQFF. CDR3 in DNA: TGTGCCAGCGGAATGGGACCCTACAATGAGCAGTTCTTC.

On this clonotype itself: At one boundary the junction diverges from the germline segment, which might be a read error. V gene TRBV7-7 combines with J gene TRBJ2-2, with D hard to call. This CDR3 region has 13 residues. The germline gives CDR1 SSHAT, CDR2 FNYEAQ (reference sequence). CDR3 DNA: TGTGCTAGCAGCCACTCTTCGACCGGGGAGCTGTTTTTT. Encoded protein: CASSHSSTGELFF.

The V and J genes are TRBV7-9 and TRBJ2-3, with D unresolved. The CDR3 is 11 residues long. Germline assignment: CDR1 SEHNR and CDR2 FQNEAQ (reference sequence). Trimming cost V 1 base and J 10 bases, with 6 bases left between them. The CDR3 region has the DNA TGTGCCAGCAGCTTAGTCATGGCGCAGTATTTT. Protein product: CASSLVMAQYF. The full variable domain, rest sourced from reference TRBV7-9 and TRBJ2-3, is DTGVSQNPRHKITKRGQNVTFRCDPISEHNRLYWYRQTLGQGPEFLTYFQNEAQLEKSRLLSDRFSAERPKGSFSTLEIQRTEQGDSAMYLCASSLVMAQYFGPGTRLTVL.

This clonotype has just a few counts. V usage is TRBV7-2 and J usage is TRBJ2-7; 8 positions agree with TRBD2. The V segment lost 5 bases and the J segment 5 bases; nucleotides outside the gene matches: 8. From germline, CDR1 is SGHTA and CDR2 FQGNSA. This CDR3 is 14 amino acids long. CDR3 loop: CASSTQGLDNEQYF. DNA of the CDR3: TGTGCCAGCAGCACACAGGGACTAGATAACGAGCAGTACTTC.

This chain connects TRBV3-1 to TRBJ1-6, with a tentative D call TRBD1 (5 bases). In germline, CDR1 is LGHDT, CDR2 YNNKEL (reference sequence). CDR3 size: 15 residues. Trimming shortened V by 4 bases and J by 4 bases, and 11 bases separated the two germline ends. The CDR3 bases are TGTGCCAGCAGCCCATCGACAGTGTATAATTCACCCCTCCACTTT. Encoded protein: CASSPSTVYNSPLHF.

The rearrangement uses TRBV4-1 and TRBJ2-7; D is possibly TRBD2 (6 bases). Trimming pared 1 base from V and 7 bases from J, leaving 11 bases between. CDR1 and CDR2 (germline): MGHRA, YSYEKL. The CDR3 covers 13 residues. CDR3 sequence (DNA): TGCGCCAGCAGCCAAGTTTTGCGGGATGAGCAGTACTTC. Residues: CASSQVLRDEQYF.

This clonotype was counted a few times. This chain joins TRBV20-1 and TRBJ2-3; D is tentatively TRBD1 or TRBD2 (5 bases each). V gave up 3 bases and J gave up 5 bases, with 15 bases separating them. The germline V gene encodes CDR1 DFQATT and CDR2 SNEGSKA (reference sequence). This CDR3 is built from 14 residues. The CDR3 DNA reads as TGCAGTGCTAGTCCGGGGCCAGACGGAGATACGCAGTATTTT. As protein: CSASPGPDGDTQYF.

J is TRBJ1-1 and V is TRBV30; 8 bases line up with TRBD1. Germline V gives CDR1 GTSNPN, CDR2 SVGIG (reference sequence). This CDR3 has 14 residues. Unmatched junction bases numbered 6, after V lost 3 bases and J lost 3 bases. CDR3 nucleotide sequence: TGTGCCTGGAGGTCGGGGACAGGCCACACTGAAGCTTTCTTT. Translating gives CAWRSGTGHTEAFF. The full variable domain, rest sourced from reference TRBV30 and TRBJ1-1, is SQTIHQWPATLVQPVGSPLSLECTVEGTSNPNLYWYRQAAGRGLQLLFYSVGIGQISSEVPQNLSASRPQDRQFILSSKKLLLSDSGFYLCAWRSGTGHTEAFFGQGTRLTVV.

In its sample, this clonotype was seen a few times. The CDR3 spells CASSSEAGSVGANVLTF. The CDR3 DNA reads TGCGCCAGCAGCTCCGAAGCAGGCTCGGTTGGGGCCAACGTCCTGACTTTC. This chain links TRBV5-1 with TRBJ2-6; D not certain. CDR3 size: 17 residues. Germline V gene data show CDR1 as SGHRS and CDR2 as YFSETQ. V was clipped by 3 bases and J by 3 bases, with 16 bases between them.

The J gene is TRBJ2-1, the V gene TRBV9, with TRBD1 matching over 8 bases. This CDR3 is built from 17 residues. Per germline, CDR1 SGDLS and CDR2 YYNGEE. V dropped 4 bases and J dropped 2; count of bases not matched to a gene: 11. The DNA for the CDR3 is TGTGCCAGCAGCTTATCCGGGACAGGTATCCCCTACAATGAGCAGTTCTTC. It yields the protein CASSLSGTGIPYNEQFF.

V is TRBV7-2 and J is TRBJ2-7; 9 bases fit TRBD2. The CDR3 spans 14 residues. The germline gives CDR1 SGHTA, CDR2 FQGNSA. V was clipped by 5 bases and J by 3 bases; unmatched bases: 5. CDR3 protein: CASSPTSGYYEQYF. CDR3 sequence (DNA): TGTGCCAGCAGCCCGACTAGCGGATACTACGAGCAGTACTTC.

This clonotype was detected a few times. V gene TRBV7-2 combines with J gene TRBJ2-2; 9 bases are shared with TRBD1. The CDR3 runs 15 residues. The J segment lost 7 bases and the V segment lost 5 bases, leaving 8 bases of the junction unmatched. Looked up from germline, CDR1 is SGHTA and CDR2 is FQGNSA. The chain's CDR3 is CASSRDRVIGGELFF. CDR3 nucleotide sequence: TGTGCCAGCAGCAGGGACAGGGTTATTGGCGGGGAGCTGTTTTTT.

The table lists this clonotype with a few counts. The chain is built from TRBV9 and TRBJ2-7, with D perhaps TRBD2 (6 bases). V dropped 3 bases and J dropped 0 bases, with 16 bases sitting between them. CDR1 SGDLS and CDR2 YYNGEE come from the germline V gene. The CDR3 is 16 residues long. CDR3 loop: CASSGRPGTVSYEQYF. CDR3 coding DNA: TGTGCCAGCAGCGGAAGGCCAGGGACTGTCTCCTACGAGCAGTACTTC.

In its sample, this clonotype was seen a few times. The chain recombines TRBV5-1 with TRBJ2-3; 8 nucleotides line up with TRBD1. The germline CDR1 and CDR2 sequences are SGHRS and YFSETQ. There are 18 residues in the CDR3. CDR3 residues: CASVEPGQATLYTDTQYF. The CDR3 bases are TGCGCGAGTGTAGAACCGGGACAGGCGACCCTATACACAGATACGCAGTATTTT.

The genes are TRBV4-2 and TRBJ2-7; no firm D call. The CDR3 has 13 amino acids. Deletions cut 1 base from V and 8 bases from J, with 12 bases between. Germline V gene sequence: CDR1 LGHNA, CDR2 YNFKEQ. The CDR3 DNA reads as TGTGCCAGCAGCCAAGTTTCGGGCGGCAAGCAGTACTTC. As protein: CASSQVSGGKQYF.

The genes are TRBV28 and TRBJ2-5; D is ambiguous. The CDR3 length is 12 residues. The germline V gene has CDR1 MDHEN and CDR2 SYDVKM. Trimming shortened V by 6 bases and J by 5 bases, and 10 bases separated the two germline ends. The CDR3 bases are TGTGCCAGCAGCAAGCCTCTGGAGACCCAGTACTTC. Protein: CASSKPLETQYF.

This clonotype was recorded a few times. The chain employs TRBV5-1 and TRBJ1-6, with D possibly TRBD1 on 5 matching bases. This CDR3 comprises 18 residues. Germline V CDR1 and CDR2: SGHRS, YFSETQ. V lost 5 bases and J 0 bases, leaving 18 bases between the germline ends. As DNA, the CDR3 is TGCGCCAGCAGGGCCGGGACCTTCCTCAACTCCTATAATTCACCCCTCCACTTT. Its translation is CASRAGTFLNSYNSPLHF.

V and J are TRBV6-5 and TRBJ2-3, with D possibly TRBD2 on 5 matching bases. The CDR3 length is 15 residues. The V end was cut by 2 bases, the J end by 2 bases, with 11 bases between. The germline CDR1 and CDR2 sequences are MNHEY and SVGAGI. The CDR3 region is CASSYTGWNTDTQYF. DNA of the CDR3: TGTGCCAGCAGTTACACGGGATGGAACACAGATACGCAGTATTTT.

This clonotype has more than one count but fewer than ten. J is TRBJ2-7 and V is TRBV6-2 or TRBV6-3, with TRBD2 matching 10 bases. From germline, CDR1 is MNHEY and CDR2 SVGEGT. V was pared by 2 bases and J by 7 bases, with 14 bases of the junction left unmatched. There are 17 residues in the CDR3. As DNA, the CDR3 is TGTGCCAGCAGTTACGCCGGGACTAGCGCGATCCCATTGGAGCAGTACTTC. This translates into CASSYAGTSAIPLEQYF.

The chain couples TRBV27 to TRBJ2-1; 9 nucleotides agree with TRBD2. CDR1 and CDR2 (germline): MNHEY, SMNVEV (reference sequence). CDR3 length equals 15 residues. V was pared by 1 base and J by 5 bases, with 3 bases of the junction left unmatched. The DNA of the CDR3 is TGTGCCAGCAGTTTATGGGCTAGCGGGAACAATGAGCAGTTCTTC. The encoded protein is CASSLWASGNNEQFF.

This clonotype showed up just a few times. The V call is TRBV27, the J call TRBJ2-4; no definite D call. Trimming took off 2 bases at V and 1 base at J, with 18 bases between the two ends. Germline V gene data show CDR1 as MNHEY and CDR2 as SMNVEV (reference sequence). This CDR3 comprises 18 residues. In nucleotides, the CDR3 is TGTGCCAGCAGTTTAACCCGGAACAGATATGGGGCCAAAAACATTCAGTACTTC. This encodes CASSLTRNRYGAKNIQYF.

For the CDR3, the DNA is TGCGCCAGCAGCATGGGACTAGCGGGGCTCAATGAGCAGTTCTTC. Translated: CASSMGLAGLNEQFF. This chain links TRBV5-1 with TRBJ2-1, with TRBD2 matching over 13 bases. CDR3 length equals 15 residues. From germline, CDR1 is SGHRS and CDR2 YFSETQ. J was trimmed by 6 bases and V by 4 bases; bases with no gene match: 4.

CDR3: CAISDNRAQPQHF. CDR3 in DNA: TGTGCCATCAGTGATAACAGGGCCCAGCCCCAGCATTTT. The chain employs TRBV10-3 and TRBJ1-5, with a weak D call TRBD1 (6 bases). Germline values: CDR1 ENHRY, CDR2 SYGVKD. Trimming removed 3 bases at V and 7 bases at J, with 10 bases between. The CDR3 is 13 residues long.

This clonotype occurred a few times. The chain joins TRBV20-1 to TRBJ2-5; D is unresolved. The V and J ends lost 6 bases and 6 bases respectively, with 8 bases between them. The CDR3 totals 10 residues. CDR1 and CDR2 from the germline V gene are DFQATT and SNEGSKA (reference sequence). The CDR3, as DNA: TGCAGTGCCGAATTTAAGACCCAGTACTTC. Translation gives CSAEFKTQYF.

The CDR3 spells CASSLYGTGISPLHF. CDR3 DNA sequence: TGTGCCAGCAGCTTGTACGGGACAGGGATATCACCCCTCCACTTT. V gene TRBV5-6 combines with J gene TRBJ1-6; 9 bases fit TRBD1. Germline CDR1 SGHDT, CDR2 YYEEEE. The CDR3 contains 15 residues. Trimming removed 1 base from V and 10 bases from J; junction bases left unmatched: 6.